The rows below give T cell receptor beta chains drawn from one sample of a study of blood T cells in healthy people across ages. MiXCR, applied by TCRdb to the 5' RACE reads, yields one record per CDR3 protein. This table has 850,000 or so distinct CDR3 sequences, around 30% appearing once. Source material: blood. The receptors come from a woman of 80 years or more in good health. Each CDR3 is given with its conserved first and last residue. D genes are given only for firm matches. Expanded clones are given a class, and other clones once, few, many or no size at all.

d_call clone_size j_call v_call cdr3_aa cdr3_nt
TRBD1 many TRBJ1-2 TRBV15 CATSRDLPDRVSGYTF TGTGCCACCAGCAGAGATCTCCCCGACAGGGTGTCTGGCTACACCTTC
TRBD2 NA TRBJ2-3 TRBV27 CASSSRTSGGASTDAQYF TGTGCCAGCAGTTCTCGGACTAGCGGGGGGGCTAGCACAGATGCGCAGTATTTT
NA NA TRBJ2-5 TRBV7-2 CASSLDLLGWQETQYF TGTGCCAGCAGTTTAGACCTACTGGGGTGGCAAGAGACCCAGTACTTC
NA few TRBJ1-1 TRBV7-2 CASSLEPYRDTEAFF TGTGCCAGCAGCTTGGAACCATACAGGGACACTGAAGCTTTCTTT
NA NA TRBJ1-2 TRBV21-1 CASSILRQGAPFGYTF TGTGCCAGCAGCATTTTACGACAGGGGGCCCCCTTTGGCTACACCTTC
NA many TRBJ1-1 TRBV6-5 CASSTRGMNTEAFF TGTGCCAGCAGCACGAGGGGAATGAACACTGAAGCTTTCTTT
TRBD1 many TRBJ1-2 TRBV7-9 CASSQKRTGPNYGYTF TGTGCCAGCAGCCAAAAGCGGACAGGGCCTAACTATGGCTACACCTTC
NA many TRBJ2-5 TRBV6-5 CASRTGTPVTQYF TGTGCCAGCAGGACCGGGACTCCGGTGACCCAGTACTTC
TRBD1 NA TRBJ1-1 TRBV7-9 CASSMDRGPRNTEAFF TGTGCCAGCAGCATGGACAGGGGGCCCCGTAACACTGAAGCTTTCTTT
NA many TRBJ2-5 TRBV29-1 CSVMGQGSGETQYF TGCAGCGTTATGGGGCAGGGTTCGGGAGAGACCCAGTACTTC
NA NA TRBJ2-7 TRBV4-1 CASSQDFRGNEQYF TGCGCCAGCAGCCAAGATTTCAGGGGCAATGAGCAGTACTTC
TRBD2 few TRBJ2-2 TRBV7-2 CASSLETSGELFF TGTGCCAGCAGCTTAGAAACTAGCGGAGAGCTGTTTTTT
NA NA TRBJ1-3 TRBV6-5 CASRPTTSSGNTIYF TGTGCCAGCAGGCCTACAACGAGCTCTGGAAACACCATATATTTT
TRBD1 NA TRBJ1-4 TRBV20-1 CSAHTGGAGEKLFF TGCAGTGCTCATACAGGGGGCGCGGGGGAAAAACTGTTTTTT
NA many TRBJ2-1 TRBV6-5 CASSPPLRNEQFF TGTGCCAGCAGTCCCCCCCTCAGGAATGAGCAGTTCTTC
NA many TRBJ2-6 TRBV24-1 CATSRDGRSGANVLTF TGTGCCACCAGTCGGGACGGACGCTCTGGGGCCAACGTCCTGACTTTC
NA many TRBJ1-2 TRBV10-3 CAISENSGRGGYTF TGTGCCATCAGTGAAAACTCGGGGAGGGGAGGCTACACCTTC
NA many TRBJ2-5 TRBV15 CATSRGYPSVRSQETQYF TGTGCCACCAGCAGAGGTTATCCTAGCGTAAGATCACAAGAGACCCAGTACTTC
TRBD1 many TRBJ2-5 TRBV4-3 CASSQSVGTAQETQYF TGCGCCAGCAGCCAAAGTGTTGGGACAGCCCAAGAGACCCAGTACTTC
NA many TRBJ2-3 TRBV11-2 CASSQQVTDTQYF TGTGCCAGCAGCCAACAGGTCACAGATACGCAGTATTTT
TRBD2 many TRBJ2-5 TRBV4-3 CASSQEGGGAGETQYF TGCGCCAGCAGCCAAGAAGGCGGGGGGGCCGGGGAGACCCAGTACTTC
NA many TRBJ2-3 TRBV7-2 CASSWGLEGTQYF TGTGCCAGCAGTTGGGGATTAGAAGGTACGCAGTATTTT
TRBD1 few TRBJ2-5 TRBV7-2 CASSPNSGTGETQYF TGTGCCAGCAGCCCGAATTCCGGGACAGGAGAGACCCAGTACTTC
NA many TRBJ2-3 TRBV5-1 CASSLQGRGPRTDTQYF TGCGCCAGCAGCTTGCAGGGGAGGGGCCCCCGCACAGATACGCAGTATTTT
TRBD1 NA TRBJ1-6 TRBV2 CATKLRDRGNSPLHF TGTGCCACCAAACTCCGGGACAGGGGTAATTCACCCCTCCACTTT
TRBD2 many TRBJ2-5 TRBV7-6 CASTTGGGPRETQYF TGTGCCAGCACTACTGGCGGGGGGCCGAGAGAGACCCAGTACTTC
NA NA TRBJ2-2 TRBV7-2 CASGLERELFF TGTGCCAGCGGCTTAGAAAGGGAACTGTTTTTT
TRBD2 NA TRBJ2-5 TRBV7-8 CASSLVGQSSGGGGETQYF TGTGCCAGCAGCTTAGTGGGACAGTCTAGCGGGGGGGGAGGGGAGACCCAGTACTTC
TRBD1 NA TRBJ1-2 TRBV29-1 CSVGGQGDGYTF TGCAGCGTGGGGGGACAGGGAGATGGCTACACCTTC
NA once TRBJ2-7 TRBV25-1 CASSELTYEQYF TGTGCCAGCAGTGAATTGACCTACGAGCAGTACTTC
TRBD2 NA TRBJ2-2 TRBV4-3 CASSQVLQAGGNTGELFF TGCGCCAGCAGCCAAGTTTTACAGGCGGGGGGCAACACCGGGGAGCTGTTTTTT
NA many TRBJ1-5 TRBV20-1 CSTQEGGNQPQHF TGCAGTACACAGGAGGGGGGCAATCAGCCCCAGCATTTT
NA NA TRBJ1-1 TRBV12-3/TRBV12-4 CASSLLISGRVNTEAFF TGTGCCAGCAGCTTGCTAATTTCCGGGAGGGTGAACACTGAAGCTTTCTTT
NA NA TRBJ2-5 TRBV15 CATSNRQIGYQETQYF TGTGCCACCAGCAACCGTCAGATAGGGTATCAAGAGACCCAGTACTTC
TRBD1 many TRBJ1-2 TRBV12-3/TRBV12-4 CASSSRTGGNYGYTF TGTGCCAGCAGTTCGCGGACAGGGGGTAACTATGGCTACACCTTC
NA NA TRBJ1-4 TRBV20-1 CSARDRGGPTNEKLFF TGCAGTGCTAGAGATAGGGGAGGTCCAACTAATGAAAAACTGTTTTTT
TRBD1 NA TRBJ2-1 TRBV20-1 CSARLPMGTGNYNEQFF TGCAGTGCTAGGCTCCCCATGGGGACAGGGAACTACAATGAGCAGTTCTTC
NA NA TRBJ2-5 TRBV29-1 CSVEQLIRETQYF TGCAGCGTTGAACAGCTTATCCGAGAGACCCAGTACTTC